This T cell receptor beta chain was sequenced for a study of cytomegalovirus exposure and HLA in healthy donors. Notes on the study in general: The study flagged approximately 180 TCR beta chains as cytomegalovirus-associated. Reports credit the classifier with highly specific, highly sensitive diagnosis of cytomegalovirus status.

Comment on this clone: No antigen is known for it.

Sequencing used immunoSEQ multiplex PCR; TCRdb keeps in-frame clones, though not all of them. Among some 120,000 clones listed, about 96% were seen once. V shed 5 bases and J shed 10 bases, with 15 bases lying between them. The germline V gene encodes CDR1 MNHEY and CDR2 SMNVEV (reference sequence). The CDR3 is 13 residues long. The sample was PBMCs. The V call is TRBV27, the J call TRBJ2-1; tentative D call: TRBD2 (5 bases). The receptor comes from a man younger than 35 in good health and CMV-seronegative. The DNA of the CDR3 is TGTGCCAGCAGTCCCTCGAGGGTAAGGGAGCAGTTCTTC. It yields the protein CASSPSRVREQFF.